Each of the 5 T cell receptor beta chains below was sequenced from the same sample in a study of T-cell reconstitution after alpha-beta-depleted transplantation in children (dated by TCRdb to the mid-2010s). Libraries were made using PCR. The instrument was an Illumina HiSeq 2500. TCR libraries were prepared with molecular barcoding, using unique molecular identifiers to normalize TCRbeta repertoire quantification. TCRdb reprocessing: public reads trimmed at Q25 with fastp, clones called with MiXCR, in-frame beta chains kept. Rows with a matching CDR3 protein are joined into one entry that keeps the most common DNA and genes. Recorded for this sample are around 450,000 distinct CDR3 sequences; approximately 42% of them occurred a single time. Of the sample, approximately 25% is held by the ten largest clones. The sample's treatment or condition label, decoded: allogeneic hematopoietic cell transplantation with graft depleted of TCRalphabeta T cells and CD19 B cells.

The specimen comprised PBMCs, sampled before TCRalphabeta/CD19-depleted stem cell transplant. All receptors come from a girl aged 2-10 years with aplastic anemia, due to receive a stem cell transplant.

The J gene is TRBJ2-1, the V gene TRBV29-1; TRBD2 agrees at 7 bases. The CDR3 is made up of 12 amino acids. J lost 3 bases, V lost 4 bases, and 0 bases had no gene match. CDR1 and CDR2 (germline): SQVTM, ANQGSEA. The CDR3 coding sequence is TGCAGCGTTGGGACTAGCTACAATGAGCAGTTCTTC. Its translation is CSVGTSYNEQFF.

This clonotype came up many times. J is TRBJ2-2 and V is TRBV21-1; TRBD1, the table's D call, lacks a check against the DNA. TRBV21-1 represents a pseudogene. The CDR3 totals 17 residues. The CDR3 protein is CASSKNKGRTNTGELFF. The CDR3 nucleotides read TGTGCCAGCAGCAAAAATAAGGGGCGGACCAACACCGGGGAGCTGTTTTTT.

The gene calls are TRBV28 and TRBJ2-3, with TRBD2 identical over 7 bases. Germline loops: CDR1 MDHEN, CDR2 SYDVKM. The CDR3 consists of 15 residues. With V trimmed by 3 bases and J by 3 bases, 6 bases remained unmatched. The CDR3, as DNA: TGTGCCAGCAGTTTTTGGCGGGGAGGGACAGATACGCAGTATTTT. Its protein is CASSFWRGGTDTQYF.

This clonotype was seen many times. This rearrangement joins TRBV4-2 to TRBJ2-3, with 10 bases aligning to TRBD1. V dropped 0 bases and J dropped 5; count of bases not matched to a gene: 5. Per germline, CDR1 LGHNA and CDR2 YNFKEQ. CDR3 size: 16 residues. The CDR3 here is CASSQDGQGVRDTQYF. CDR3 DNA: TGTGCCAGCAGCCAAGATGGACAGGGGGTGCGAGATACGCAGTATTTT.

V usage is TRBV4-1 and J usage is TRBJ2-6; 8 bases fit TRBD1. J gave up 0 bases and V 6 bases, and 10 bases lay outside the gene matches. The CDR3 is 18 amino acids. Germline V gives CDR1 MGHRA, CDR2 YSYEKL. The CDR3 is CASRNWTGPSSGANVLTF. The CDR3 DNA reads TGCGCCAGCAGAAACTGGACAGGGCCGAGCTCTGGGGCCAACGTCCTGACTTTC.